These T cell receptor beta chains were read from a single sample in a study of preoperative IRX-2 immunotherapy in early breast cancer. Data came from immunoSEQ multiplex PCR; TCRdb stores just in-frame clones and leaves some out. This sample has approximately 34,000 clones, with 90% to 95% found just once. The specimen was taken from a patient treated with IRX-2 immunotherapy. The source of these receptors is a human donor with breast cancer. The CDR3 runs from the conserved cysteine through the conserved F or W. D genes are given only for firm matches. A clone size is listed for some rows: how often the clone was seen (once, few, many), or a class if it is expanded.

v_gene	abundance	d_gene	len	j_gene	CDR3nt	CDR3aa
TRBV4-2	-	TRBD1	14	TRBJ1-2	TGTGCCAGCAGCCCAGGACAGGGGGCCCATGGCTACACCTTC	CASSPGQGAHGYTF
TRBV6-5	-	-	14	TRBJ1-4	TGTGCCAGCAGCCAGGGACGGCGTAATGAAAAACTGTTTTTT	CASSQGRRNEKLFF
TRBV7-9	-	TRBD1	16	TRBJ2-3	TGTGCCAGCAGCCCTACAGGGGCGCCCGACACAGATACGCAGTATTTT	CASSPTGAPDTDTQYF
TRBV5-1	-	TRBD1	18	TRBJ2-2	TGCGCCAGCAGCTTGGTGCGGACAGGGGCGCCGGGCACCGGGGAGCTGTTTTTT	CASSLVRTGAPGTGELFF
TRBV27	-	-	13	TRBJ1-5	TGTGCCAGCAGCGCTACAGGGAATCAGCCCCAGCATTTT	CASSATGNQPQHF
TRBV4-2	-	TRBD1	20	TRBJ2-6	TGTGCCAGCAGCCAGCGTCGTCCACAGGGGGCGGGAACTGGGGCCAACGTCCTGACTTTC	CASSQRRPQGAGTGANVLTF
TRBV5-1	-	-	14	TRBJ1-2	TGCGCCAGCAGCTTGGAAGGGGCCGGCTATGGCTACACCTTC	CASSLEGAGYGYTF
TRBV5-5	-	TRBD1	14	TRBJ1-2	TGTGCCAGCAGCTTGGAACAGGGGATGGGGGGCTACACCTTC	CASSLEQGMGGYTF
TRBV19	-	-	17	TRBJ1-6	TGTGCCAGTAGTAGGTCACAGGGAATTATCGTAGATTCACCCCTCCACTTT	CASSRSQGIIVDSPLHF
TRBV18	-	TRBD1	15	TRBJ2-7	TGTGCCAGCTCACCACAGGGACAGGGATACCACGAGCAGTACTTC	CASSPQGQGYHEQYF
TRBV18	-	-	14	TRBJ2-7	TGTGCCAGCACTCACGAGGTAGGGGGGGAGCCGCAGTACTTC	CASTHEVGGEPQYF
TRBV19	-	TRBD1	16	TRBJ1-2	TGTGCCAGTAGTATAGGGACAGGACCTACTAACTATGGCTACACCTTC	CASSIGTGPTNYGYTF
TRBV29-1	once	-	11	TRBJ2-5	TGCAGCGTGAACAGGGAAGAGACCCAGTACTTC	CSVNREETQYF
TRBV9	once	-	13	TRBJ2-5	TGTGCCAGCAGCGAGCGGGCCCAAGAGACCCAGTACTTC	CASSERAQETQYF
TRBV18	-	-	13	TRBJ2-5	TGTGCCAGCTCACCTGGCCTCCGGGAGACCCAGTACTTC	CASSPGLRETQYF
TRBV7-9	-	-	11	TRBJ2-3	TGTGCCAGCAGGCAGAGGGATACGCAGTATTTT	CASRQRDTQYF
TRBV18	-	-	16	TRBJ1-3	TGTGCCAGCTCACCACCGACGGGGGGCTCTGGAAACACCATATATTTT	CASSPPTGGSGNTIYF
TRBV6-1	-	-	13	TRBJ2-7	TGTGCCAGCAGGGAAGAAAGGGTAACGGGGCAGTACTTC	CASREERVTGQYF
TRBV7-2	-	-	14	TRBJ2-1	TGTGCCAGCAGCCCCGCCAGGGTGAGGGATGAGCAGTTCTTC	CASSPARVRDEQFF
TRBV6-5	-	-	14	TRBJ2-7	TGTGCCAGCAACGGGGGCAGGAACGCCTACGAGCAGTACTTC	CASNGGRNAYEQYF
TRBV7-2	-	-	13	TRBJ1-3	TGTGCCAGGTCTGACAGCTCTGGAAACACCATATATTTT	CARSDSSGNTIYF
TRBV7-2	-	-	12	TRBJ2-7	TGTGCCAGCAGCTTATACGACTACGAGCAGTACTTC	CASSLYDYEQYF
TRBV18	-	-	15	TRBJ1-2	TGTGCCAGCTCATCCAACAGGGAAGGGAACTATGGCTACACCTTC	CASSSNREGNYGYTF
TRBV18	-	-	14	TRBJ1-2	TGTGCCAGCTCACCTCCCCCCGGGGCAGATGGCTACACCTTC	CASSPPPGADGYTF
TRBV19	once	-	17	TRBJ2-1	TGTGCCAGTAGTATAGTGGGGGCGGGAGTCTCCTACAATGAGCAGTTCTTC	CASSIVGAGVSYNEQFF
TRBV6-5	-	TRBD2	14	TRBJ2-1	TGTGCCAGCAGGGAAGCGGGGGGCTACAATGAGCAGTTCTTC	CASREAGGYNEQFF
TRBV7-9	-	-	14	TRBJ2-1	TGTGCCAGCAGCTTAACAGGGTTGTACAATGAGCAGTTCTTC	CASSLTGLYNEQFF
TRBV5-1	-	-	13	TRBJ2-1	TGCGCCAGCAGCTGGGGAGGCAACCCTGGAGGGTTCTTC	CASSWGGNPGGFF
TRBV9	-	TRBD1	16	TRBJ1-3	TGTGCCAGCAGCGTTACCGGGACAGCGTCCGGAAACACCATATATTTT	CASSVTGTASGNTIYF
TRBV6-5	-	TRBD1	15	TRBJ1-5	TGTGCCAGCAGTTACGTTGGACAGGGGAACCAGCCCCAGCATTTT	CASSYVGQGNQPQHF
TRBV18	-	TRBD1	16	TRBJ1-4	TGTGCCAGCTCACCATTTGGGACAGGACTTAATGAAAAACTGTTTTTT	CASSPFGTGLNEKLFF
TRBV28	-	TRBD2	17	TRBJ2-1	TGTGCCAGCAACCGAGGGTCTAGCGGAGGTCTGTACAATGAGCAGTTCTTC	CASNRGSSGGLYNEQFF
TRBV28	-	TRBD2	16	TRBJ2-5	TGTGCCAGCAGGAGACTAGCGGGAGGCGCTCAAGAGACCCAGTACTTC	CASRRLAGGAQETQYF
TRBV9	-	TRBD2	16	TRBJ2-1	TGTGCCAGCAGCCCCCGGGGAGCGGGGGCCTACAATGAGCAGTTCTTC	CASSPRGAGAYNEQFF
TRBV7-3	-	-	14	TRBJ2-1	TGTGCCAGCAGCTTTAATGCCCGCTACAATGAGCAGTTCTTC	CASSFNARYNEQFF
TRBV27	-	TRBD2	16	TRBJ2-6	TGTGCCAGCAGGCCCTTCGGGGGGTCCGGGGCCAACGTCCTGACTTTC	CASRPFGGSGANVLTF
TRBV5-4	-	TRBD1	13	TRBJ2-5	TGTGCCAGCAGCTACCAGGGGGTGGAGACCCAGTACTTC	CASSYQGVETQYF
TRBV19	few	-	14	TRBJ2-7	TGTGCCAGTAGTATACCCGGACTATCCTACGAGCAGTACTTC	CASSIPGLSYEQYF
TRBV6-6	-	TRBD1	15	TRBJ2-6	TGTGCCAGCAGTGGGGCGGGACAGGGGGCTTCTGTCCTGACTTTC	CASSGAGQGASVLTF
TRBV7-2	-	TRBD2	15	TRBJ2-7	TGTGCCAGCAGACCTCCGGGACTACCGCCCTACGAGCAGTACTTC	CASRPPGLPPYEQYF
TRBV7-3	-	TRBD2	15	TRBJ2-1	TGTGCCAGCAGCCCTCTAGCGGGAGCGAGCCATGAGCAGTTCTTC	CASSPLAGASHEQFF
TRBV5-1	-	-	15	TRBJ2-5	TGCGCCAGCAGCCCCCCGGTCGCCGGGGGAGAGACCCAGTACTTC	CASSPPVAGGETQYF
TRBV7-9	-	-	14	TRBJ2-5	TGTGCCAGCAGCGGGAGGACAGGTCGGGAGACCCAGTACTTC	CASSGRTGRETQYF